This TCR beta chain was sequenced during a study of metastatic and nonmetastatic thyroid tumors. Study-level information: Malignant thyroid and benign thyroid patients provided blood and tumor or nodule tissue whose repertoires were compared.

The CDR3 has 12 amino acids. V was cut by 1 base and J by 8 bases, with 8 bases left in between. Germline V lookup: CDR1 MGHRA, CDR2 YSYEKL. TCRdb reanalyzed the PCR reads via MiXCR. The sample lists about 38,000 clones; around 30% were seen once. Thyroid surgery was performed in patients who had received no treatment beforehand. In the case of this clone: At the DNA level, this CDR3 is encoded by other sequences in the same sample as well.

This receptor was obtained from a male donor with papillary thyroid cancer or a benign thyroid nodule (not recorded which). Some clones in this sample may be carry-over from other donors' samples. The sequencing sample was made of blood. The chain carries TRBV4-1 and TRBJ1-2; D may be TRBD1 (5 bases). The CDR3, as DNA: TGCGCCAGCAGCCAAGTAGGGGCCGGCTACACCTTC. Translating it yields CASSQVGAGYTF.